The 7 T cell receptor beta chains below come from one sample, sequenced in a study of T cell responses to AZD1222 COVID-19 vaccine. Only in-frame clones appear in the TCRdb table, and some are missing; sequencing was by immunoSEQ multiplex PCR. Here the sample spans about 150,000 clones, approximately 86% being singletons. The sample was peripheral blood, taken after recovery from COVID-19. These TCRs come from an adult who had recovered from COVID-19.

The chain joins TRBV7-9 to TRBJ2-3, with TRBD2 as a possible D gene (5 bases). V was pared by 5 bases and J by 5 bases, with 14 bases between. The CDR3 consists of 14 residues. Germline-derived CDR1 and CDR2 are SEHNR and FQNEAQ (reference sequence). The CDR3 reads CASSPTPRVDTQYF. The CDR3 coding sequence is TGTGCCAGCAGCCCGACTCCGAGGGTAGATACGCAGTATTTT. The full variable domain, completed using reference TRBV7-9 and TRBJ2-3, is DTGVSQNPRHKITKRGQNVTFRCDPISEHNRLYWYRQTLGQGPEFLTYFQNEAQLEKSRLLSDRFSAERPKGSFSTLEIQRTEQGDSAMYLCASSPTPRVDTQYFGPGTRLTVL.

V and J are TRBV6-7 and TRBJ2-7; D uncertain. TRBV6-7 is an open reading frame, and its role is uncertain. This CDR3 is built from 16 residues. V shed 2 bases and J shed 2 bases, with 16 bases lying between them. The CDR3 sequence is CASSYAAGTLTYEQYF. The CDR3 DNA is TGTGCCAGCAGTTACGCCGCAGGAACCCTCACCTACGAGCAGTACTTC.

This rearrangement joins TRBV7-2 to TRBJ1-1; no definite D call. From germline, CDR1 is SGHTA and CDR2 FQGNSA. The CDR3 contains 13 residues. V dropped 3 bases and J dropped 0 bases, with 5 bases sitting between them. The CDR3, as DNA: TGTGCCAGCAGCTTGTTGATGAACACTGAAGCTTTCTTT. It translates to CASSLLMNTEAFF.

V gene TRBV28 combines with J gene TRBJ2-1, with D uncertain. V shed 3 bases and J shed 6 bases, with 12 bases lying between them. CDR3 length: 14 residues. Germline CDR1 MDHEN, CDR2 SYDVKM. The CDR3 DNA follows: TGTGCCAGCAGTTTGGCGGCAGCATTCAATGAGCAGTTCTTC. It translates to CASSLAAAFNEQFF.

The chain combines TRBV2 with TRBJ1-1, with 10 bases fitting TRBD1. J was trimmed by 4 bases and V by 6 bases; bases with no gene match: 5. Germline V lookup: CDR1 SNHLY, CDR2 FYNNEI. CDR3 length: 14 amino acids. The chain's CDR3 is CASSGTGVGTEAFF. For the CDR3, the DNA is TGTGCCAGCAGCGGGACAGGGGTTGGCACTGAAGCTTTCTTT.

This chain connects TRBV19 to TRBJ2-7, with 7 nucleotides matching TRBD2. Per germline, CDR1 LNHDA and CDR2 SQIVND (reference sequence). The CDR3 loop spans 15 amino acids. V was clipped by 3 bases and J by 3 bases; unmatched bases: 8. CDR3 coding DNA: TGTGCCAGTAGTATCGTGGGAGGGCCCAACTACGAGCAGTACTTC. Its protein product is CASSIVGGPNYEQYF.

The CDR3 DNA is TGTGCCAGCAGCCCGCAGATGGCTGAAGCTTTCTTT. This codes for CASSPQMAEAFF. The chain is built from TRBV9 and TRBJ1-1; D is uncertain. The V end lost 4 bases, the J end lost 6 bases, and 10 bases lay between the germline ends. CDR3 length: 12 amino acids. Germline V gene lookup returns CDR1 SGDLS and CDR2 YYNGEE.